These 8 T cell receptor beta chains share one sample of origin, sequenced in a study of blood T cell repertoires in COVID-19. Some clones are missing from TCRdb's copy, which holds only in-frame ones; the method was immunoSEQ multiplex PCR. Altogether roughly 250,000 clones are present, about nine tenths being singletons, with the ten largest covering 0.83%. The material sequenced was peripheral blood. Source of these receptors: a man aged 25-45 years with COVID-19, enrolled during active disease.

The chain couples TRBV5-6 to TRBJ1-1; TRBD1 matches at 8 bases. The CDR3 totals 15 residues. Trimming removed 5 bases from V and 7 bases from J; junction bases left unmatched: 13. CDR1 is SGHDT and CDR2 is YYEEEE in the germline V gene. CDR3 DNA sequence: TGTGCCAGCAGTTCGGACAGGGTGACCTTCGGTGAAGCTTTCTTT. Its translation is CASSSDRVTFGEAFF.

The rearrangement uses TRBV2 and TRBJ1-2; 9 bases map to TRBD1. This CDR3 has 13 amino acids. The J segment lost 7 bases and the V segment lost 11 bases, leaving 11 bases of the junction unmatched. CDR1 is SNHLY and CDR2 is FYNNEI in the germline V gene. The CDR3 region is CAVRTGEGFGYTF. In DNA, the CDR3 is TGTGCCGTACGGACAGGGGAGGGGTTTGGCTACACCTTC.

The chain joins TRBV30 to TRBJ2-7, with D perhaps matching TRBD1 (6 bases). Trimming left V 8 bases short and J 6 bases short, with 14 bases between. This CDR3 is 11 amino acids long. Germline V lookup: CDR1 GTSNPN, CDR2 SVGIG (reference sequence). The CDR3 here is CAGGPQGEQYF. In nucleotides, the CDR3 is TGTGCCGGGGGCCCACAGGGCGAGCAGTACTTC.

The V gene is TRBV12-5, the J gene TRBJ1-2; tentative D call: TRBD1 (6 bases). This CDR3 spans 14 amino acids. Per germline, CDR1 LGHNT and CDR2 FRNRAP. V lost 2 bases and J 8 bases, leaving 15 bases between the germline ends. The CDR3 loop is CASGLPRGARGYTF. The CDR3, as DNA: TGTGCTAGTGGTTTGCCACGGGGGGCCCGGGGCTACACCTTC. The full variable domain, with the rest looked up from reference TRBV12-5 and TRBJ1-2, is DARVTQTPRHKVTEMGQEVTMRCQPILGHNTVFWYRQTMMQGLELLAYFRNRAPLDDSGMPKDRFSAEMPDATLATLKIQPSEPRDSAVYFCASGLPRGARGYTFGSGTRLTVV.

This sequence joins TRBV6-5 and TRBJ1-5; 11 bases map to TRBD1. V trimming: 4 bases; J trimming: 6 bases; junction bases outside the gene matches: 2. Germline CDR1 reads MNHEY; CDR2 reads SVGAGI. CDR3 size: 14 residues. The CDR3 here is CASSLGQGGQPQHF. CDR3 bases: TGTGCCAGCAGTTTGGGACAGGGGGGTCAGCCCCAGCATTTT.

The chain couples TRBV2 to TRBJ2-7, with 10 bases identical to TRBD1. Germline loops: CDR1 SNHLY, CDR2 FYNNEI. The CDR3 is 15 residues long. V lost 5 bases and J lost 1; bases outside the gene matches: 5. CDR3 sequence: CASSLRDRGSYEQYF. The CDR3 DNA reads TGTGCCAGCAGTCTCCGGGACAGGGGATCCTACGAGCAGTACTTC. Full variable domain (outside the CDR3, taken from reference TRBV2 and TRBJ2-7): EPEVTQTPSHQVTQMGQEVILRCVPISNHLYFYWYRQILGQKVEFLVSFYNNEISEKSEIFDDQFSVERPDGSNFTLKIRSTKLEDSAMYFCASSLRDRGSYEQYFGPGTRLTVT.

The chain joins TRBV7-9 to TRBJ2-3, with 14 bases lining up with TRBD2. This CDR3 is 16 amino acids long. Trimming removed 8 bases from V and 0 bases from J; junction bases left unmatched: 4. CDR1 is SEHNR, CDR2 FQNEAQ, per germline (reference sequence). CDR3 nucleotides: TGTGCCAGCGCCGGGACTAGCGGGGGAAGCACAGATACGCAGTATTTT. It codes for CASAGTSGGSTDTQYF. Based on the CDR3 plus reference TRBV7-9 and TRBJ2-3, the full variable domain is DTGVSQNPRHKITKRGQNVTFRCDPISEHNRLYWYRQTLGQGPEFLTYFQNEAQLEKSRLLSDRFSAERPKGSFSTLEIQRTEQGDSAMYLCASAGTSGGSTDTQYFGPGTRLTVL.

The chain employs TRBV4-1 and TRBJ2-2; possible D gene TRBD2, 6 bases. The CDR3 length is 14 residues. Trimming removed 4 bases at V and 5 bases at J, with 11 bases between. The germline CDR1 and CDR2 sequences are MGHRA and YSYEKL. CDR3 DNA: TGCGCCAGCAGCCCCTATGGGGGGACCGGGGAGCTGTTTTTT. Amino acid sequence: CASSPYGGTGELFF.